Described below is a single TCR beta chain sequence and its context. The data were obtained in a study of blood T cell repertoires in COVID-19. Profiled with immunoSEQ multiplex PCR; TCRdb holds only in-frame clones, not every one. The table records about 62,000 clones, under 80% of them present only once. The germline CDR1 and CDR2 sequences are GTSNPN and SVGIG (reference sequence). This CDR3 has 15 residues. V dropped 0 bases and J dropped 4; count of bases not matched to a gene: 5. Sequencing used PBMCs or T cells enriched from blood (not recorded which). This chain links TRBV30 with TRBJ2-2, with 7 positions matching TRBD1. The receptor was derived from a woman aged 55-70 years who had been exposed to COVID-19. CDR3 nucleotides: TGTGCCTGGAGTGTAAAGGGGGCACTCACCGGGGAGCTGTTTTTT. Encoded protein: CAWSVKGALTGELFF.